This T cell receptor (beta chain) was retrieved from a study of tumor T cells in aggressive B-cell lymphoma. Here immunoSEQ multiplex PCR was the method, and the copy in TCRdb shows in-frame clones only, minus some. Among more than 10,000 clones, over 90% were seen once, and the ten largest hold 3%. Sequencing input: tumor tissue. This clonotype originated in an adult with diffuse large B cell lymphoma.

The CDR3 bases are TGTGCCAGCAGCCTGACACCGACGGCAACTAATGAAAAACTGTTTTTT. Its translation is CASSLTPTATNEKLFF. The V and J genes are TRBV5-4 and TRBJ1-4; D not resolved. The CDR3 consists of 16 residues. V lost 4 bases to trimming and J lost 0 bases, with 13 bases between them. Germline V gene data show CDR1 as SGHNT and CDR2 as YYREEE (reference sequence).